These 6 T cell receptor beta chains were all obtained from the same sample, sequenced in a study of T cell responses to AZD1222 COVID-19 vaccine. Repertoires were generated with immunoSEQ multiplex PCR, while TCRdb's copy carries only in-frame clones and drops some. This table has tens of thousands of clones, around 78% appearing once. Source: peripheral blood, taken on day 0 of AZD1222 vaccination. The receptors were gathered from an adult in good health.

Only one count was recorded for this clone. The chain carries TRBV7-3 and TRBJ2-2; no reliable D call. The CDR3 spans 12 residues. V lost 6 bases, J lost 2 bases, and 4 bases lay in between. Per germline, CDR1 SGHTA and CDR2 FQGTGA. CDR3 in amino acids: CASRRNTGELFF. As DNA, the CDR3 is TGTGCCAGCAGGCGAAACACCGGGGAGCTGTTTTTT.

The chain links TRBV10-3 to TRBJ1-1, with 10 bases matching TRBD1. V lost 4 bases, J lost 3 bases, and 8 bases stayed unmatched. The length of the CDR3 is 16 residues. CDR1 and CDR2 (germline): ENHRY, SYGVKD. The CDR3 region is CAISAETGGLDTEAFF. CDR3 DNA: TGTGCCATCAGTGCGGAGACAGGGGGCTTAGACACTGAAGCTTTCTTT.

The CDR3 sequence is CASSYSMRTGGYGYTF. The CDR3 DNA reads as TGTGCCAGCAGTTACTCGATGAGGACAGGCGGCTATGGCTACACCTTC. The chain recombines TRBV6-5 with TRBJ1-2, with 7 bases that match TRBD1. Germline CDR1 MNHEY, CDR2 SVGAGI. V lost 0 bases and J lost 4; bases outside the gene matches: 8. The CDR3 sequence is 16 residues long.

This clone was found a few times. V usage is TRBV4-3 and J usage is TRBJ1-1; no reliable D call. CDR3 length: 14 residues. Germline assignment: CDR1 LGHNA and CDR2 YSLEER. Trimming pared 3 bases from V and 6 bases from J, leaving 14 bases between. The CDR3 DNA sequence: TGCGCCAGCAGCCAGGGGAGGGATTTGCCTGAAGCTTTCTTT. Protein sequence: CASSQGRDLPEAFF.

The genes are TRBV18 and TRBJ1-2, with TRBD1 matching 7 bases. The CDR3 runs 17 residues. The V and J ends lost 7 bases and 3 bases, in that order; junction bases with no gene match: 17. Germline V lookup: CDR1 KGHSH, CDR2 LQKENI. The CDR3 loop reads CASFLQGDGGPDYGYTF. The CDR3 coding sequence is TGTGCCAGCTTTCTGCAGGGGGACGGAGGGCCCGACTATGGCTACACCTTC.

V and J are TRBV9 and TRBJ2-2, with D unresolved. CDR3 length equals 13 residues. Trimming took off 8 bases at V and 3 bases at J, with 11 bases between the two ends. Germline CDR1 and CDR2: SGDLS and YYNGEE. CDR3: CASAAWHTGELFF. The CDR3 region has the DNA TGTGCCAGTGCAGCGTGGCACACCGGGGAGCTGTTTTTT.